The 21 T cell receptor beta chains presented below share a single source sample, sequenced in a study of blood T cell repertoires in COVID-19. Here immunoSEQ multiplex PCR was the method, and the copy in TCRdb shows in-frame clones only, minus some. The table includes around 150,000 clones, about 83% detected once. Sequencing was performed on peripheral blood. The receptors here all came from a woman in her 40s with acute or convalescent COVID-19.

The CDR3 sequence: CASSLGTGNRSDYGYTF. CDR3 sequence (DNA): TGTGCCAGCAGTTTAGGGACAGGGAATAGGTCGGACTATGGCTACACCTTC. The chain is built from TRBV27 and TRBJ1-2; 9 positions match TRBD1. This CDR3 contains 17 residues. Germline assignment: CDR1 MNHEY and CDR2 SMNVEV (reference sequence). The V and J ends lost 2 bases and 3 bases, in that order; junction bases with no gene match: 10.

This clone was counted once. CDR3 protein: CASSRPGHSNYGYTF. The CDR3 bases are TGTGCCAGCAGCCGCCCGGGACACAGTAACTATGGCTACACCTTC. The chain is built from TRBV7-2 and TRBJ1-2; TRBD1 might be the D (6 bases). V shed 5 bases and J shed 1 base, with 14 bases lying between them. This CDR3 is built from 15 residues. The V gene's germline CDR1 is SGHTA and CDR2 FQGNSA.

V usage is TRBV6-6 and J usage is TRBJ1-5; D is unclear. The germline gives CDR1 MNHNY, CDR2 SVGAGI (reference sequence). V shed 1 base and J shed 0 bases, with 7 bases lying between them. The length of the CDR3 is 15 residues. The DNA for the CDR3 is TGTGCCAGCAGTTACTTAGTGCCTAGCAATCAGCCCCAGCATTTT. Its translation is CASSYLVPSNQPQHF.

V and J are TRBV11-2 and TRBJ1-1, with no clear D. V was cut by 5 bases and J by 4 bases, with 14 bases left in between. The germline gives CDR1 SGHAT, CDR2 FQNNGV. The CDR3 length is 14 residues. CDR3 bases: TGTGCCAGCAGCGCTCAGTGGTCTGGCACTGAAGCTTTCTTT. Translating gives CASSAQWSGTEAFF.

The chain recombines TRBV2 with TRBJ2-7, with a tentative D call TRBD1 (5 bases). V was shortened by 1 base and J by 2 bases, with 12 bases between the two germline ends. Germline assignment: CDR1 SNHLY and CDR2 FYNNEI. The CDR3 is 15 residues long. DNA of the CDR3: TGTGCCAGCAGTGAAGTTAGTGGGGCCGCCTACGAGCAGTACTTC. It specifies CASSEVSGAAYEQYF.

The rearrangement joins TRBV7-2 to TRBJ2-5, with 9 bases fitting TRBD2. V gave up 1 base and J gave up 5 bases; unmatched junction bases: 14. Germline V lookup: CDR1 SGHTA, CDR2 FQGNSA. The CDR3 runs 18 residues. Here the CDR3 reads CASSLVYSGGGDRETQYF. CDR3 nucleotide sequence: TGTGCCAGCAGCTTAGTCTATAGCGGGGGTGGAGACCGGGAGACCCAGTACTTC.

This clone was counted only a few times. Distinct nucleotide sequences in the sample also encode this CDR3. J is TRBJ2-7 and V is TRBV9, with 10 bases identical to TRBD1. CDR3 size: 14 residues. In germline, CDR1 is SGDLS, CDR2 YYNGEE. V lost 2 bases, J lost 3 bases, and 2 bases stayed unmatched. The DNA for the CDR3 is TGTGCCAGCAGCGTTGGGGACAGGGGCTACGAGCAGTACTTC. It is translated as CASSVGDRGYEQYF.

This chain connects TRBV4-3 to TRBJ1-4, with a tentative D call TRBD1 (6 bases). The germline gives CDR1 LGHNA, CDR2 YSLEER. V lost 1 base and J 7 bases, leaving 16 bases between the germline ends. CDR3 length equals 16 residues. The CDR3 nucleotides read TGCGCCAGCAGCCAAGGGGCCGGGACAACTTTTGAAAAACTGTTTTTT. This gives the protein CASSQGAGTTFEKLFF.

V usage is TRBV27 and J usage is TRBJ1-2, with D unresolved. CDR1 is MNHEY, CDR2 SMNVEV, per germline (reference sequence). The CDR3 extends over 16 amino acids. With 5 bases removed from V and 4 bases from J, the gap between germline ends came to 20 bases. CDR3 sequence: CASSPSFGEISYGYTF. In DNA, the CDR3 is TGTGCCAGCAGTCCCTCTTTCGGGGAAATAAGCTATGGCTACACCTTC.

The J gene is TRBJ2-3, the V gene TRBV28, with TRBD1 matching over 8 bases. The V gene end was trimmed by 5 bases and the J gene end by 2 bases; junction bases not matched to a gene: 6. Germline V CDR1 and CDR2: MDHEN, SYDVKM. This CDR3 has 15 residues. The CDR3 DNA reads TGTGCCAGCAGTACCTGGACAGGGACCACAGATACGCAGTATTTT. Translated: CASSTWTGTTDTQYF.

V gene TRBV2 combines with J gene TRBJ1-2, with 9 nucleotides matching TRBD1. The CDR3 covers 15 residues. With V trimmed by 7 bases and J by 6 bases, 12 bases remained unmatched. Germline CDR1 and CDR2: SNHLY and FYNNEI. The CDR3 region has the DNA TGTGCCAGCATTGCACGGGACAGGGAGTTGGATGGCTACACCTTC. It encodes CASIARDRELDGYTF.

The V and J genes are TRBV10-3 and TRBJ2-1, with D maybe TRBD2 (5 bases). The germline V and J ends were trimmed by 2 bases and 7 bases, with 12 bases remaining between them. From germline, CDR1 is ENHRY and CDR2 SYGVKD. This CDR3 is 14 amino acids long. The CDR3 loop is CAISERGLNNEQFF. The CDR3 DNA reads as TGTGCCATCAGTGAGCGAGGACTTAATAATGAGCAGTTCTTC.

This clone appeared a single time. The chain couples TRBV28 to TRBJ1-2; perhaps TRBD1 as D (6 bases). Trimming left V 3 bases short and J 8 bases short, with 10 bases between. The CDR3 has 12 amino acids. Germline V gene sequence: CDR1 MDHEN, CDR2 SYDVKM. The CDR3 DNA reads TGTGCCAGCAGTTTTTATGGGGGCGGCTACACCTTC. Translated, it gives CASSFYGGGYTF.

This chain links TRBV28 with TRBJ2-7, with a weak D call TRBD1 (6 bases). This CDR3 has 15 amino acids. Trimming removed 4 bases at V and 3 bases at J, with 16 bases between. The V gene's germline CDR1 is MDHEN and CDR2 SYDVKM. In DNA, the CDR3 is TGTGCCAGCAGTTGCAACAGGGCAGGCCTCTACGAGCAGTACTTC. Its translation: CASSCNRAGLYEQYF.

This chain connects TRBV27 to TRBJ1-1; 8 positions match TRBD1. Germline V gene sequence: CDR1 MNHEY, CDR2 SMNVEV (reference sequence). J was trimmed by 4 bases and V by 7 bases; bases with no gene match: 11. This CDR3 contains 15 residues. The CDR3 sequence is CASKDQGALGTEAFF. The CDR3 DNA sequence: TGTGCCAGCAAGGATCAGGGGGCGCTCGGCACTGAAGCTTTCTTT.

This rearrangement joins TRBV28 to TRBJ1-1; TRBD1 might be the D (5 bases). Germline V gene sequence: CDR1 MDHEN, CDR2 SYDVKM. There are 14 residues in the CDR3. The V gene lost 4 bases and the J gene lost 7 bases, with 16 bases spanning the gap. The CDR3 DNA reads TGTGCCAGCAGTTACCAGGGATTGAACGTTGAAGCTTTCTTT. This codes for CASSYQGLNVEAFF. Together with reference TRBV28 and TRBJ1-1, the CDR3 gives the full variable domain: DVKVTQSSRYLVKRTGEKVFLECVQDMDHENMFWYRQDPGLGLRLIYFSYDVKMKEKGDIPEGYSVSREKKERFSLILESASTNQTSMYLCASSYQGLNVEAFFGQGTRLTVV.

V is TRBV30 and J is TRBJ1-1, with a weak D call TRBD1 (5 bases). V gave up 4 bases and J gave up 3 bases, with 9 bases separating them. The CDR3 has 12 amino acids. The germline V gene encodes CDR1 GTSNPN and CDR2 SVGIG (reference sequence). The CDR3 nucleotides are TGTGCCTGGACGGGGGGATACACTGAAGCTTTCTTT. This codes for CAWTGGYTEAFF.

This sequence joins TRBV10-3 and TRBJ1-2, with 7 nucleotides matching TRBD1. The V gene's germline CDR1 is ENHRY and CDR2 SYGVKD. CDR3 size: 15 residues. Trimming took 2 bases from V and 7 from J; bases not matched to a gene: 10. The CDR3 region is CAISEGEQGLGGYTF. The CDR3 coding sequence is TGTGCCATCAGTGAGGGCGAACAGGGGTTGGGTGGCTACACCTTC.

This clone is a singleton in its sample. J is TRBJ1-1 and V is TRBV2; 7 bases align to TRBD1. With 7 bases clipped from V and 4 bases from J, the junction kept 6 bases outside the gene matches. CDR1 and CDR2 (germline): SNHLY, FYNNEI. The length of the CDR3 is 13 residues. The CDR3 region is CASTRAGGTEAFF. In nucleotides, the CDR3 is TGTGCCAGCACCCGCGCAGGGGGCACTGAAGCTTTCTTT.

This chain's CDR3 is CASSPLGGGAKYIQYF. The CDR3, as DNA: TGCGCCAGCAGTCCCCTTGGCGGGGGGGCCAAGTACATTCAGTACTTC. This chain joins TRBV23-1 and TRBJ2-4; 9 nucleotides agree with TRBD2. Being an ORF, TRBV23-1 has a function that is uncertain. CDR3 size: 16 residues. The J segment lost 8 bases and the V segment lost 4 bases, leaving 12 bases of the junction unmatched.

A single count supports this clone. The gene calls are TRBV9 and TRBJ2-3; D is possibly TRBD2 (6 bases). Germline V gene data show CDR1 as SGDLS and CDR2 as YYNGEE. The CDR3 is made up of 13 amino acids. The V and J ends lost 4 bases and 3 bases respectively, with 9 bases between them. CDR3 amino acids: CASSWLATDTQYF. The DNA of the CDR3 is TGTGCCAGCAGCTGGCTAGCGACAGATACGCAGTATTTT. Supplemented by reference TRBV9 and TRBJ2-3, the full variable domain reads DSGVTQTPKHLITATGQRVTLRCSPRSGDLSVYWYQQSLDQGLQFLIQYYNGEERAKGNILERFSAQQFPDLHSELNLSSLELGDSALYFCASSWLATDTQYFGPGTRLTVL.